Listed here are 15 T cell receptor beta chains from one sample, sequenced in a study of T cells in Graves' hyperthyroidism and ophthalmopathy. TCR beta CDR3 regions were amplified from RNA transcripts. With the HTBI primer set, the TCR CDR3 went through a first round of RT-PCR. MiXCR was run by TCRdb on the multiplex PCR reads, yielding one entry per CDR3 protein. The profile covers 500,000 to 600,000 distinct CDR3 sequences, with 46% appearing a single time and approximately 7.5% taken by the ten largest. Sequenced material: peripheral blood or thyroid tissue (not recorded which). These TCRs come from a woman younger than 30 with Graves' hyperthyroidism.

This clonotype was counted at least ten times. V usage is TRBV7-9 and J usage is TRBJ2-7; weak D call: TRBD1 (7 bases). Between the trimmed V and J ends, which lost 1 base and 5 bases, there was a span of 18 bases. The CDR3 is 16 amino acids. CDR1 and CDR2 from the germline V gene are SEHNR and FQNEAQ (reference sequence). The CDR3 is CASSLEEGAGFHEQYF. As DNA, the CDR3 is TGTGCCAGCAGCTTAGAGGAGGGGGCTGGTTTCCACGAGCAGTACTTC.

The chain recombines TRBV20-1 with TRBJ2-6; 12 bases fit TRBD2. Germline values: CDR1 DFQATT, CDR2 SNEGSKA (reference sequence). The CDR3 contains 18 residues. Losses at the gene ends were 6 bases for V and 0 bases for J; bases not matched to a gene: 9. CDR3 coding DNA: TGCAGTGCGATGAGGACTAGCGGGGCCTTCTCTGGGGCCAACGTCCTGACTTTC. The encoded protein is CSAMRTSGAFSGANVLTF.

The chain joins TRBV4-3 to TRBJ2-3; D gene unclear. With 3 bases removed from V and 4 bases from J, the gap between germline ends came to 11 bases. Germline CDR1 reads LGHNA; CDR2 reads YSLEER. The CDR3 length is 14 residues. CDR3 protein: CASSHPGKADTQYF. In DNA form, the CDR3 reads TGCGCCAGCAGCCACCCAGGCAAGGCAGATACGCAGTATTTT.

This clonotype was picked up a small number of times. J is TRBJ2-7 and V is TRBV25-1; 10 nucleotides match TRBD2. The length of the CDR3 is 15 residues. Germline values: CDR1 MGHDK, CDR2 SYGVNS. The CDR3 DNA reads as TGTGCTAGAGGCGAAACTAGCGGGATTGAATACGAGCAGTACTTC. It specifies CARGETSGIEYEQYF.

This clonotype showed up many times. The rearrangement joins TRBV5-1 to TRBJ2-7; TRBD1 agrees at 10 bases. CDR1 is SGHRS and CDR2 is YFSETQ in the germline V gene. The CDR3 runs to 15 residues. V was clipped by 0 bases and J by 4 bases; unmatched bases: 4. The DNA of the CDR3 is TGCGCCAGCAGCTTGGGGACAGGGGGAGAGTACGAGCAGTACTTC. Translated: CASSLGTGGEYEQYF. Combining the CDR3 with reference TRBV5-1 and TRBJ2-7 gives the whole variable domain KAGVTQTPRYLIKTRGQQVTLSCSPISGHRSVSWYQQTPGQGLQFLFEYFSETQRNKGNFPGRFSGRQFSNSRSEMNVSTLELGDSALYLCASSLGTGGEYEQYFGPGTRLTVT.

Notes on this clonotype: This sequence may be a read error, since a much larger clone differs from it by one base. The CDR3 DNA reads as TGTGCCATCAGTTACTCGAGCCGGGGAACCAACTATGGCTACACCTTC. This gives the protein CAISYSSRGTNYGYTF. The chain recombines TRBV10-3 with TRBJ1-2; no clear D. The CDR3 length is 16 residues. Trimming cost V 5 bases and J 2 bases, with 18 bases left between them. Germline assignment: CDR1 ENHRY and CDR2 SYGVKD.

Comment on this clonotype: A much more abundant neighbour one base away suggests this may be a read error. Lacking the conserved final phenylalanine or tryptophan, this CDR3 likely reflects a read error. The chain carries TRBV20-1 and TRBJ2-7; 10 bases are shared with TRBD2. Germline lookup yields CDR1 DFQATT and CDR2 SNEGSKA (reference sequence). The CDR3 spans 15 residues. V lost 0 bases and J lost 3; bases outside the gene matches: 5. CDR3 region: CSARDPLAGVYEQYL. The CDR3 DNA is TGCAGTGCTAGAGATCCCCTAGCGGGAGTCTACGAGCAGTACCTC.

A word on this clonotype: The junction and the germline gene differ at one end; a read error may be behind it. The CDR3: CASSPGRQF. CDR3 in DNA: TGCGCCAGCAGCCCCGGCCGACAGTTT. The chain links TRBV5-1 to TRBJ1-1, with a weak D call TRBD1 (5 bases). Germline V gene lookup returns CDR1 SGHRS and CDR2 YFSETQ. The length of the CDR3 is 9 residues.

This clonotype occurred a few times. V is TRBV12-3 or TRBV12-4 and J is TRBJ1-5; weak D call: TRBD1 (6 bases). V lost 4 bases to trimming and J lost 3 bases, with 13 bases between them. The CDR3 totals 15 residues. CDR3 residues: CASSYLTGPNQPQHF. CDR3 bases: TGTGCCAGCAGTTACCTCACAGGGCCCAATCAGCCCCAGCATTTT.

This clonotype was picked up many times. The chain uses TRBV5-6 and TRBJ1-1; no clear D. The V end lost 0 bases, the J end lost 4 bases, and 16 bases lay between the germline ends. This CDR3 has 16 amino acids. Germline lookup yields CDR1 SGHDT and CDR2 YYEEEE. CDR3 loop: CASSLVGFNRGTEAFF. The DNA of the CDR3 is TGTGCCAGCAGCTTGGTCGGGTTTAATCGTGGCACTGAAGCTTTCTTT.

The rearrangement joins TRBV29-1 to TRBJ1-6, with 9 bases matching TRBD1. The junction had 2 bases not matched to a gene; V was cut back by 3 bases and J by 11 bases. This CDR3 is built from 12 residues. CDR1 and CDR2 from the germline V gene are SQVTM and ANQGSEA. This CDR3 is CSVEDRGTPLHF. The CDR3 bases are TGCAGCGTTGAGGACAGGGGTACACCCCTCCACTTT. Complete variable domain (other parts from reference TRBV29-1 and TRBJ1-6): SAVISQKPSRDICQRGTSLTIQCQVDSQVTMMFWYRQQPGQSLTLIATANQGSEATYESGFVIDKFPISRPNLTFSTLTVSNMSPEDSSIYLCSVEDRGTPLHFGNGTRLTVT.

In regard to this clonotype: One base away lies a much larger clone, so this may be a sequencing read error. CDR3 in amino acids: CACSLGRSGGTEAFF. CDR3 sequence (DNA): TGTGCCTGCAGCTTGGGCCGGAGCGGCGGCACTGAAGCTTTCTTT. The rearrangement links TRBV7-9 to TRBJ1-1; D uncertain. The CDR3 covers 15 residues. From germline, CDR1 is SEHNR and CDR2 FQNEAQ (reference sequence).

This clonotype was seen repeatedly, ten times or more. The chain couples TRBV2 to TRBJ2-5, with 8 bases aligning to TRBD2. The CDR3 is 15 amino acids. Per the germline V gene, CDR1 is SNHLY and CDR2 is FYNNEI. The trim removed 3 bases at V and 2 bases at J, leaving 5 bases unmatched. CDR3 sequence reads: CASSDPAGVQETQYF. The DNA for the CDR3 is TGTGCCAGCAGTGATCCAGCGGGAGTACAAGAGACCCAGTACTTC.

The rearrangement joins TRBV10-3 to TRBJ1-1; TRBD1 aligns across 7 bases. The CDR3 totals 12 residues. Germline loops: CDR1 ENHRY, CDR2 SYGVKD. Trimming cost V 10 bases and J 4 bases; bases outside gene matches: 6. The CDR3 loop reads CASGAGGTEAFF. The CDR3, as DNA: TGTGCCAGTGGGGCAGGGGGCACTGAAGCTTTCTTT.

This clonotype was seen at least ten times. V usage is TRBV29-1 and J usage is TRBJ2-7; the match to TRBD1 covers 7 bases. Germline values: CDR1 SQVTM, CDR2 ANQGSEA. Trimming removed 1 base from V and 3 bases from J; junction bases left unmatched: 9. The CDR3 has 15 residues. The CDR3 loop is CSVEGLGQPLYEQYF. For the CDR3, the DNA is TGCAGCGTTGAAGGCCTGGGACAGCCTCTCTACGAGCAGTACTTC.